This entry lists 15 T cell receptor beta chains sequenced from one sample in a study of naive and memory T cell subsets. Two oligonucleotides, mixed equimolar, formed the beta constant-region primer covering TRBC1 and TRBC2. MiXCR, run by TCRdb on the UMI-ligation and nested PCR reads, gives a single entry per CDR3 protein. In the table there are 150,000 or so distinct CDR3 sequences, about 15% of which are singletons. Sample: naive CD4+ T cells from blood. These receptors all come from a human donor in good health.

The chain couples TRBV28 to TRBJ2-1, with 10 bases aligning to TRBD1. The CDR3 is 14 residues long. J lost 8 bases, V lost 6 bases, and 7 bases had no gene match. From germline, CDR1 is MDHEN and CDR2 SYDVKM. CDR3: CASREDRGGDEQFF. As DNA, the CDR3 is TGTGCCAGCAGGGAGGACAGGGGGGGGGATGAGCAGTTCTTC. The full variable domain, its missing parts supplied by reference TRBV28 and TRBJ2-1, is DVKVTQSSRYLVKRTGEKVFLECVQDMDHENMFWYRQDPGLGLRLIYFSYDVKMKEKGDIPEGYSVSREKKERFSLILESASTNQTSMYLCASREDRGGDEQFFGPGTRLTVL.

This clonotype has only a few counts. The chain links TRBV19 to TRBJ2-2; no firm D call. V shed 3 bases and J shed 5 bases, with 7 bases lying between them. There are 13 residues in the CDR3. The germline CDR1 and CDR2 sequences are LNHDA and SQIVND (reference sequence). In nucleotides, the CDR3 is TGTGCCAGTAGTATGGCCAGGACCGGGGAGCTGTTTTTT. Residues: CASSMARTGELFF. The full variable domain, rest sourced from reference TRBV19 and TRBJ2-2, is DGGITQSPKYLFRKEGQNVTLSCEQNLNHDAMYWYRQDPGQGLRLIYYSQIVNDFQKGDIAEGYSVSREKKESFPLTVTSAQKNPTAFYLCASSMARTGELFFGEGSRLTVL.

This chain uses TRBV5-8 with TRBJ1-2, with 9 bases lining up with TRBD1. J lost 4 bases, V lost 4 bases, and 2 bases had no gene match. The CDR3 loop spans 13 amino acids. Germline CDR1 is SGHTS and CDR2 is YDEGEE. CDR3 sequence: CASSTDRGYGYTF. The CDR3 DNA reads TGTGCCAGCAGCACGGACAGGGGCTATGGCTACACCTTC.

The rearrangement uses TRBV7-8 and TRBJ1-5; a weak D match, TRBD1 (5 bases). V lost 3 bases to trimming and J lost 4 bases, with 7 bases between them. The CDR3 has 13 amino acids. The germline V gene encodes CDR1 SGHVS and CDR2 FQNEAQ. The CDR3 DNA follows: TGTGCCAGCAGCTTGACAGTTAATCAGCCCCAGCATTTT. It specifies CASSLTVNQPQHF.

The chain carries TRBV10-3 and TRBJ1-2; 10 bases match TRBD1. J lost 6 bases, V lost 8 bases, and 6 bases had no gene match. This CDR3 has 13 residues. Germline-derived CDR1 and CDR2 are ENHRY and SYGVKD. This CDR3 is CAIPGQGRHGYTF. CDR3 sequence (DNA): TGTGCCATCCCGGGACAGGGGAGGCATGGCTACACCTTC.

The rearrangement uses TRBV11-2 and TRBJ1-3; no clear D. CDR1 SGHAT and CDR2 FQNNGV come from the germline V gene. V lost 1 base to trimming and J lost 5 bases, with 12 bases between them. The length of the CDR3 is 15 residues. The CDR3: CASSLGALRRNTIYF. In DNA, the CDR3 is TGTGCCAGCAGCTTAGGGGCCCTGAGGAGAAACACCATATATTTT.

This clonotype is a singleton in its sample. The chain is built from TRBV24-1 and TRBJ2-2, with TRBD1 identical over 7 bases. The CDR3 is 15 amino acids. CDR1 and CDR2 (germline): KGHDR, SFDVKD. The V and J ends lost 6 bases and 1 base, in that order; junction bases with no gene match: 4. The CDR3 DNA reads as TGTGCCACCAGTCCGGGACAGTGGAACACCGGGGAGCTGTTTTTT. This encodes CATSPGQWNTGELFF.

This clonotype came up a few times. The chain uses TRBV20-1 and TRBJ2-5; D uncertain. Germline V gives CDR1 DFQATT, CDR2 SNEGSKA (reference sequence). The V gene lost 5 bases and the J gene lost 2 bases, with 9 bases spanning the gap. This CDR3 comprises 12 residues. The CDR3 here is CSAFGRQETQYF. The CDR3 DNA reads as TGCAGTGCTTTTGGTCGGCAAGAGACCCAGTACTTC.

The CDR3 loop is CASSLVLTREGEAFF. As DNA, the CDR3 is TGTGCCAGCAGCTTAGTTTTGACACGTGAAGGGGAAGCTTTCTTT. This chain links TRBV7-2 with TRBJ1-1; D gene ambiguous. V lost 1 base to trimming and J lost 8 bases, with 17 bases between them. The germline CDR1 and CDR2 sequences are SGHTA and FQGNSA. This CDR3 region has 15 residues.

This chain joins TRBV20-1 and TRBJ2-6; 8 nucleotides match TRBD1. Germline V gives CDR1 DFQATT, CDR2 SNEGSKA (reference sequence). The junction had 6 bases not matched to a gene; V was cut back by 5 bases and J by 3 bases. CDR3 length equals 15 residues. CDR3 DNA sequence: TGCAGTGCTCGACAGGGGAAGGTTGGGGCCAACGTCCTGACTTTC. The encoded protein is CSARQGKVGANVLTF.

This clonotype turned up a few times. The chain couples TRBV15 to TRBJ2-1; D unresolved. Germline V CDR1 and CDR2: LNHNV, YYDKDF (reference sequence). Trimming cost V 0 bases and J 6 bases, with 0 bases left between them. This CDR3 contains 11 residues. CDR3 DNA: TGTGCCACCAGCAGAGACAATGAGCAGTTCTTC. It encodes CATSRDNEQFF.

V usage is TRBV6-2 or TRBV6-3 and J usage is TRBJ2-3, with 9 bases identical to TRBD1. The CDR3 totals 13 residues. The trim removed 10 bases at V and 4 bases at J, leaving 6 bases unmatched. Germline CDR1 and CDR2: MNHEY and SVGEGT. This chain's CDR3 is CATQQGASDTQYF. CDR3 nucleotides: TGTGCCACCCAACAGGGGGCTTCAGATACGCAGTATTTT.

This rearrangement joins TRBV18 to TRBJ2-7; weak D call: TRBD1 (5 bases). CDR3 length: 14 amino acids. V was clipped by 2 bases and J by 6 bases, with 14 bases between them. Germline V gene data show CDR1 as KGHSH and CDR2 as LQKENI. The CDR3 spells CASSPYGQGGEQYF. CDR3 coding DNA: TGTGCCAGCTCACCATATGGCCAGGGCGGCGAGCAGTACTTC.

In this sample, this clonotype turned up a few times. This chain connects TRBV2 to TRBJ2-3; D not resolved. Deletions cut 6 bases from V and 5 bases from J, with 15 bases between. This CDR3 comprises 14 residues. The germline CDR1 and CDR2 sequences are SNHLY and FYNNEI. This chain's CDR3 is CASSLDRRVDTQYF. The CDR3 DNA reads as TGTGCCAGCAGCCTGGACCGACGGGTAGATACGCAGTATTTT.

This clonotype was detected a few times. The rearrangement joins TRBV7-8 to TRBJ1-5; D not certain. Germline loops: CDR1 SGHVS, CDR2 FQNEAQ. V shed 4 bases and J shed 6 bases, with 10 bases lying between them. The CDR3 is made up of 13 amino acids. CDR3 sequence reads: CASSYTVGQPQHF. For the CDR3, the DNA is TGTGCCAGCAGCTACACCGTTGGTCAGCCCCAGCATTTT.